This entry lists 11 T cell receptor beta chains sequenced from one sample in a study of T-cell reconstitution after alpha-beta-depleted transplantation in children. Preparing the TCRbeta library involved the use of unique molecular identifiers. In TCRdb, the PCR reads were re-called with MiXCR into one record per CDR3 protein. The table has about a million distinct CDR3 sequences, about 29% seen once. Sequenced here: PBMCs, mostly from graft donor cells, sampled 360 days after TCRalphabeta/CD19-depleted stem cell transplant. The receptors were sampled from a boy under two years old who had a stem cell transplant for SCID, so the T cells may come from the graft donor.

The rearrangement uses TRBV12-3 or TRBV12-4 and TRBJ2-3; D remains unclear. V was cut by 5 bases and J by 4 bases, with 13 bases left in between. The CDR3 is 14 amino acids. The CDR3 loop is CASSPPRPADTQYF. The CDR3 DNA sequence: TGTGCCAGCAGTCCTCCCCGCCCCGCAGATACGCAGTATTTT.

Many counts were recorded for this clonotype. The chain links TRBV4-1 to TRBJ2-1; D might be TRBD2 (6 bases). The V gene's germline CDR1 is MGHRA and CDR2 YSYEKL. The CDR3 sequence is 17 residues long. Trimming left V 4 bases short and J 8 bases short, with 24 bases between. CDR3 DNA sequence: TGCGCCAGCAGCCTGCCCCGGACTATTCCCCTTGACGATGAGCAGTTCTTC. This encodes CASSLPRTIPLDDEQFF.

The chain links TRBV4-1 to TRBJ1-1; perhaps TRBD1 as D (5 bases). Deletions cut 1 base from V and 0 bases from J, with 21 bases between. The germline gives CDR1 MGHRA, CDR2 YSYEKL. This CDR3 comprises 19 residues. CDR3: CASSQGVFGTGAMNTEAFF. CDR3 nucleotide sequence: TGCGCCAGCAGCCAAGGGGTATTTGGCACAGGAGCCATGAACACTGAAGCTTTCTTT.

The J gene is TRBJ1-4, the V gene TRBV15; no definite D call. The V end lost 8 bases, the J end lost 8 bases, and 12 bases lay between the germline ends. CDR1 LNHNV and CDR2 YYDKDF come from the germline V gene (reference sequence). There are 12 residues in the CDR3. CDR3 region: CATRDTGEKLFF. The CDR3 DNA reads TGTGCCACCCGCGATACTGGGGAAAAACTGTTTTTT.

The chain has TRBV4-1 and TRBJ2-7, with TRBD2 matching 7 bases. CDR3 length equals 15 residues. The junction had 5 bases not matched to a gene; V was cut back by 1 base and J by 2 bases. Germline CDR1 reads MGHRA; CDR2 reads YSYEKL. The DNA for the CDR3 is TGCGCCAGCAGCCAAGCGGGGGGAAAGACCTACGAGCAGTACTTC. As protein: CASSQAGGKTYEQYF.

The V call is TRBV20-1, the J call TRBJ1-1; D is unresolved. Deletions cut 6 bases from V and 7 bases from J, with 12 bases between. The germline V gene has CDR1 DFQATT and CDR2 SNEGSKA (reference sequence). This CDR3 has 11 amino acids. CDR3 in DNA: TGCAGTGCCTCACAGCTTTATGAAGCTTTCTTT. Translating it yields CSASQLYEAFF.

The sample holds a few counts of this clonotype. The V gene is TRBV12-3 or TRBV12-4, the J gene TRBJ1-2; D might be TRBD1 (5 bases). The length of the CDR3 is 14 residues. V gave up 5 bases and J gave up 8 bases, with 18 bases separating them. As DNA, the CDR3 is TGTGCCAGCAGTACAGAGACCTGGGGGGGAGGCTACACCTTC. Amino acid sequence: CASSTETWGGGYTF.

The chain is built from TRBV12-3 or TRBV12-4 and TRBJ2-7; 11 nucleotides align to TRBD1. After removal of 3 bases from V and 5 bases from J, the junction contained 6 bases not matched to a gene. The CDR3 spans 15 residues. As DNA, the CDR3 is TGTGCCAGCAGTTTTTTGGGGACAGGGGGACACGAGCAGTACTTC. This encodes CASSFLGTGGHEQYF.

The chain uses TRBV3-1 and TRBJ1-2, with D unresolved. The CDR3 is 16 residues long. Trimming took 4 bases from V and 8 from J, leaving 23 bases between them. Per the germline V gene, CDR1 is LGHDT and CDR2 is YNNKEL (reference sequence). CDR3 DNA: TGTGCCAGCAGCCCCCCTATCCGCCATTTTCTAGTCGGCTACACCTTC. Its translation is CASSPPIRHFLVGYTF.

This clonotype was detected only a few times. The rearrangement uses TRBV4-2 and TRBJ2-7; D is possibly TRBD2 (5 bases). V was pared by 4 bases and J by 4 bases, with 11 bases between. This CDR3 is built from 13 residues. From germline, CDR1 is LGHNA and CDR2 YNFKEQ. CDR3 sequence reads: CASSLQQRYEQYF. DNA for the CDR3: TGTGCCAGCAGCCTCCAGCAGCGGTACGAGCAGTACTTC.

The rearrangement uses TRBV9 and TRBJ2-2; no clear D gene. CDR1 is SGDLS and CDR2 is YYNGEE in the germline V gene. There are 15 residues in the CDR3. V was clipped by 3 bases and J by 3 bases, with 12 bases between them. CDR3: CASSDQDVYTGELFF. In nucleotides, the CDR3 is TGTGCCAGCAGCGATCAGGACGTATACACCGGGGAGCTGTTTTTT.